This TCR beta chain stems from a study of T cell responses to AZD1222 COVID-19 vaccine. TCRdb keeps only in-frame clones here, not all; method: immunoSEQ multiplex PCR. The table includes approximately 130,000 clones, 93% detected once. The source was peripheral blood, collected on day 0 of AZD1222 vaccination. The sequence came from an adult in good health.

The CDR3 DNA reads TGTGCCAGCAGTTTGGACAGAAATAACTATGGCTACACCTTC. Translating gives CASSLDRNNYGYTF. V and J are TRBV28 and TRBJ1-2; D is perhaps TRBD1 (6 bases). Germline CDR1 reads MDHEN; CDR2 reads SYDVKM. Trimming removed 3 bases from V and 1 base from J, with 9 bases in between. This CDR3 is built from 14 residues.